This paragraph covers one T cell receptor beta chain sequence. Its target is unknown. Assay used: immunoSEQ multiplex PCR; TCRdb lists only in-frame clones, some missing. The sample lists approximately 74,000 clones; about 84% were seen once. The sample belongs to a study of cytotoxic CD8 clonotypes in ibrutinib-treated CLL. Study summary: Specimens for response were gathered following a median approximately 12 months of therapy, spanning 6 to 36.

Study-level findings and limits: Age-matched healthy donor levels were exceeded by baseline clonality, which tracked circulating CD8+ T-cell counts.

This CDR3 has 11 residues. V was shortened by 4 bases and J by 3 bases, with 3 bases between the two germline ends. Germline lookup yields CDR1 SQVTM and CDR2 ANQGSEA. The receptor's source is a human donor with chronic lymphocytic leukemia. The sequencing used PBMCs, collected at disease progression, from a patient treated with ibrutinib. The chain links TRBV29-1 to TRBJ2-2; unclear D gene. The DNA for the CDR3 is TGCAGCGTTGGGTACACCGGGGAGCTGTTTTTT. Translated: CSVGYTGELFF.